This paragraph reports one T cell receptor beta chain. This specimen comes from a study of shared T cell receptors in the human thymus. Only in-frame clones appear in the TCRdb table, and some are missing; sequencing was by immunoSEQ multiplex PCR. This sample yields just under 550,000 clones, of which 78% are seen a single time; roughly 0.013% belongs to the top ten. The CDR3 runs 14 residues. Trimming pared 3 bases from V and 7 bases from J, leaving 14 bases between. Germline V gene lookup returns CDR1 MDHEN and CDR2 SYDVKM. This sample was shared with a second study, whose subject was human thymus T cells.

The chain is built from TRBV28 and TRBJ2-3; D remains ambiguous. Sequenced sample: thymocytes. The source is a boy in the first two years of life with a congenital heart defect. CDR3 bases: TGTGCCAGCAGTTTCCCAACACCCATTTATACGCAGTATTTT. Protein product: CASSFPTPIYTQYF.